The source of this T cell receptor (beta chain) is a study of T cells in Graves' hyperthyroidism and ophthalmopathy (dated by TCRdb to about 2019). With regard to the full study: Peripheral blood samples were taken at initial diagnosis, before any treatment was given. TCR V-J signatures able to tell the groups apart were searched for in a discovery cohort of 95 to 100 patients, of whom 40 to 45 had Graves' ophthalmopathy and around 57 had stable Graves' hyperthyroidism. Prospective prediction of ophthalmopathy was tested in an independent validation cohort of some 19 hyperthyroidism patients and 15 to 17 patients who later progressed to ophthalmopathy. For training and testing, the 100 or so patients in the discovery cohort were randomly divided in a 7:3 ratio. Thyroid tissue and blood T-cell repertoires from six Graves' hyperthyroidism patients were also compared in the study. After blood sampling, hyperthyroidism patients were treated with methimazole at a starting dose of 30 mg daily, and ophthalmopathy patients were treated with high-dose intravenous methylprednisolone. TCR Vbeta CDR3 sequencing of 120 to 150 peripheral blood samples (over 40 ophthalmopathy, under 80 hyperthyroidism and roughly 17 progressor patients) is reported in the paper.

The TCR beta CDR3 regions were amplified from RNA transcripts. A first-round RT-PCR of the TCR CDR3 used the HTBI primer set with the Qiagen OneStep RT-PCR kit. A second multiplex PCR round built the libraries, followed by size selection and purification. Paired-end sequencing of the libraries was performed with 100 bp reads on an Illumina HiSeq2000. The authors' pipeline ran thus. Raw data were processed with SOAPnuke, discarding reads with adapters, uncalled bases, mean Phred below 15, or no exact constant-primer or identifier match. COPE v1.2.5 was used to merge the high-quality paired reads, and each unique nucleotide sequence was defined as a clonotype. MiTCR v1.1 was used to align clonotypes to the IMGT TRBV, TRBD and TRBJ reference segments. Only V-J combinations with frequency above 0.0001, covering roughly 99% of repertoires, were analysed. The TCS score was defined as F50 (clonal expansion) divided by E x V (chaos), with BLOSUM62-based TCRdist calculated between CDR3 peptides within each V-J. Welch's t-statistics and random forest reduced some 510 V-J features to fewer than 15, which were used in a naive Bayes classifier (R e1071). TCRdb took the public reads, trimmed them with fastp at Q25, ran MiXCR for clone calling and kept in-frame beta chains. Merged by CDR3 protein, the rows form single entries marked with the most common genes and DNA. The V and J calls come from TCRdb's annotation, not from the publication. The table for this sample lists 560,000 or so distinct CDR3 sequences; just under 20% of them were counted only once. Jointly, the top ten make up 47% of the sample.

Ophthalmopathy patients had moderately to severely active disease, Clinical Activity Score of at least 3, NOSPECS grade of at least 4, and duration under 3 months. Exclusion was applied to patients with uncontrolled infections, other autoimmune diseases, pregnancy or lactation. Diagnoses were based on clinical symptoms, serum thyroxine and TRAb, thyroid ultrasound and orbital computed tomography. Ficoll-Paque density gradient centrifugation was used to isolate PBMCs from approximately 10 ml of fresh peripheral blood. Trizol reagent was used to extract total RNA, and RNA quality was then checked on an Agilent 2100 Bioanalyzer. On this clonotype: The antigen it recognizes is unknown. It has no much larger one-base neighbor in the sample; base qualities were not kept.

Paper-wide results and their limitations: No statistical method was used to fix the sample size in advance, and group allocation was not hidden from the investigators. In validation, the model predicted progression to ophthalmopathy a median of roughly 6.2 months before onset, with approximately 70% sensitivity and about 72% specificity. Ophthalmopathy was separated from stable hyperthyroidism by a 13 V-J signature model, with over 85% sensitivity and roughly 81% specificity obtained in cross-validation and 80%/75% obtained in testing. Most expanded thyroid clonotypes (frequency above 0.001) were also found in blood, which suggests that blood repertoires may mirror thyroid immune responses.

This clonotype was sampled from a man aged 40-49 years with Graves' ophthalmopathy. The sequencing sample was made of blood.

CDR3 sequence: CSANERRPTDTQYF. At the DNA level, the sequence is TGCAGTGCTAACGAACGGCGGCCCACAGATACGCAGTATTTT. The rearrangement joined TRBV20-1 to TRBJ2-3; no D gene is confidently identified. V sheds 4 bases and J sheds 2 bases, leaving 13 bases between their ends. Sequences DFQATT (CDR1) and SNEGSKA (CDR2) are obtained from the germline V gene (reference sequence). Reading from cysteine to phenylalanine, the CDR3 counts 14 amino acids. Just CDR3 DNA is preserved here, 42 bases in frame from base 1.